This TCR beta chain was documented in a study of blood T cell repertoires in COVID-19. This clone has only one observation. With V trimmed by 10 bases and J by 7 bases, 13 bases remained unmatched. Germline assignment: CDR1 LGHDT and CDR2 YNNKEL (reference sequence). The CDR3 is 14 residues long. Per the original methods: Reference gene primer amplification gave estimated nucleated cell counts. Clones were read by immunoSEQ multiplex PCR, and TCRdb kept only the in-frame ones, dropping some. That table furnishes V, J and clone size, whereas the DNA furnished D and trimming. The data show 310,000 or so clones, more than 75% seen once.

V is TRBV3-1 (or the pseudogene TRBV3-2) and J is TRBJ1-1, with 9 bases that match TRBD1. The source is a woman aged 30 to 39 who had recovered from COVID-19. Sequencing was carried out using peripheral blood. CDR3: CATGNRDRVVEAFF. CDR3 nucleotide sequence: TGTGCCACAGGGAACCGGGACAGGGTCGTTGAAGCTTTCTTT.